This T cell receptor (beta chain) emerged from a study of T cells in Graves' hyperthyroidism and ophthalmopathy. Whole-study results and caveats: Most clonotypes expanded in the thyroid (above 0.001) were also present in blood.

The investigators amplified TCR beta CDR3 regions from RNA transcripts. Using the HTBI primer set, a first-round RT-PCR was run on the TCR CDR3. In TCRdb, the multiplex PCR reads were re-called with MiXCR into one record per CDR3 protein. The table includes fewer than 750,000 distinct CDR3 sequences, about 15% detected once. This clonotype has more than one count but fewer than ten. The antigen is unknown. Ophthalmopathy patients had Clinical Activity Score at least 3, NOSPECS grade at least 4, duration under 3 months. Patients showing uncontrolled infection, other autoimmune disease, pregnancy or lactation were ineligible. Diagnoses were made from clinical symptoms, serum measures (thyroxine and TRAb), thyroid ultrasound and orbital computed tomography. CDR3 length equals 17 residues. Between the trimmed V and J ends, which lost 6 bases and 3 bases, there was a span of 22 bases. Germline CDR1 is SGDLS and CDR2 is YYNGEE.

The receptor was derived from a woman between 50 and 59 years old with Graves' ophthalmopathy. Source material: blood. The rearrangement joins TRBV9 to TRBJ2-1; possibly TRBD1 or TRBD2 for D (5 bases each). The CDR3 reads CASTRGADRSVYNEQFF. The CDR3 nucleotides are TGTGCCAGCACCCGAGGGGCCGACCGTTCGGTCTACAATGAGCAGTTCTTC.